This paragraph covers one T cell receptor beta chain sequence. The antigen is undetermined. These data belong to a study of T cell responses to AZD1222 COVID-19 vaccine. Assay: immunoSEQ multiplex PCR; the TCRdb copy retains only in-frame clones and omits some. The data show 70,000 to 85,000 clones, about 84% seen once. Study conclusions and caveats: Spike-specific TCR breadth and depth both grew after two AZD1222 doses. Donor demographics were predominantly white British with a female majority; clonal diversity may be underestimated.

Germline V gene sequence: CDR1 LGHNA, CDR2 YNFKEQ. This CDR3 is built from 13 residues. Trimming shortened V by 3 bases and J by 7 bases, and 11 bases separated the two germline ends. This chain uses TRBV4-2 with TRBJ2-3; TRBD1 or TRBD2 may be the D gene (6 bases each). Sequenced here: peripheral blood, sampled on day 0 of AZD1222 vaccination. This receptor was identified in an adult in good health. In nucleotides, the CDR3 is TGTGCCAGCAGCCAGGGGGGCCGGTATACGCAGTATTTT. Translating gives CASSQGGRYTQYF.